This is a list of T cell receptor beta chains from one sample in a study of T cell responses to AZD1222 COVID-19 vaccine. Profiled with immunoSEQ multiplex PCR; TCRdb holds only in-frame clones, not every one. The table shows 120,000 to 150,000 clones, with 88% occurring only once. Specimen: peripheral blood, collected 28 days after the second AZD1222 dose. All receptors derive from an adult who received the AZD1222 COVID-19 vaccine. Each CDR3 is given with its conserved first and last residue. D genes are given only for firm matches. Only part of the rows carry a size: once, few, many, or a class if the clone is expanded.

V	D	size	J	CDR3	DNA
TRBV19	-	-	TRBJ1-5	CASSWAAGNQPQHF	TGTGCCAGTAGCTGGGCGGCAGGCAATCAGCCCCAGCATTTT
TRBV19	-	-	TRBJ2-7	CASSARLSWEHSYEQYF	TGTGCCAGTAGTGCTCGGTTGTCATGGGAACACTCTTACGAGCAGTACTTC
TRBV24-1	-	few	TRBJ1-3	CATSDIFLRGFSGNTIYF	TGTGCCACCAGTGATATATTCCTGAGAGGATTCTCTGGAAACACCATATATTTT
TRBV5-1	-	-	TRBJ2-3	CASSLQSTDTQYF	TGCGCCAGCAGCTTACAGTCCACAGATACGCAGTATTTT
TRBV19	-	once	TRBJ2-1	CASSIGERRFVRNEQFF	TGTGCCAGTAGTATTGGGGAGCGGAGATTTGTACGCAATGAGCAGTTCTTC
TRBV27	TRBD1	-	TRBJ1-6	CASSSGTGFRDSPLHF	TGTGCCAGCAGTTCCGGGACAGGGTTTCGCGATTCACCCCTCCACTTT
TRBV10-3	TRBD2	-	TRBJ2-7	CAISGGGYEQYF	TGTGCCATCAGTGGCGGGGGTTACGAGCAGTACTTC
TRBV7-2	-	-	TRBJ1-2	CASSPATGLDGYTF	TGTGCCAGCAGCCCTGCGACAGGCTTGGATGGCTACACCTTC
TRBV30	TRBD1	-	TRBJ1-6	CAWSLVTGGWGNSPLHF	TGTGCCTGGAGTCTCGTGACAGGGGGATGGGGTAATTCACCCCTCCACTTT
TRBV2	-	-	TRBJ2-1	CASRQEVEQFF	TGTGCCAGCAGGCAGGAGGTTGAGCAGTTCTTC
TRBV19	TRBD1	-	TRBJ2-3	CASTPGQGVVSTDTQYF	TGTGCCAGTACTCCGGGACAGGGAGTGGTAAGCACAGATACGCAGTATTTT
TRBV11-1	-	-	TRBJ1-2	CASSQQGYGYTF	TGTGCCAGCAGCCAACAGGGCTATGGCTACACCTTC
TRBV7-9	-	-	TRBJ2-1	CASTKNVGVNEQFF	TGTGCCAGCACCAAGAACGTGGGGGTCAATGAGCAGTTCTTC
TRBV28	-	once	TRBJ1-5	CASSLWRGAGSQPQHF	TGTGCCAGCAGTTTATGGAGAGGGGCGGGGAGTCAGCCCCAGCATTTT
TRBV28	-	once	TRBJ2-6	CASSPPRRTSGANVLTF	TGTGCCAGCAGTCCCCCTCGACGGACCTCTGGGGCCAACGTCCTGACTTTC
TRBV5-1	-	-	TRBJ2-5	CASSLVLETQYF	TGCGCCAGCAGCTTGGTGTTAGAGACCCAGTACTTC
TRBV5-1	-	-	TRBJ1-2	CASSLAGGGGDSRTYGYTF	TGCGCCAGCAGCTTGGCTGGTGGAGGGGGAGACTCGCGGACCTATGGCTACACCTTC
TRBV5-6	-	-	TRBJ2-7	CASSLYRDFPFHEQYF	TGTGCCAGCAGCTTGTACCGGGACTTCCCGTTCCACGAGCAGTACTTC
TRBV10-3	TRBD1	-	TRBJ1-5	CAISSGQGGSNQPQHF	TGTGCCATCAGTAGTGGACAGGGTGGGAGCAATCAGCCCCAGCATTTT
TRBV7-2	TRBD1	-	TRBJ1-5	CASSSRQGGLGNQPQHF	TGTGCCAGCAGCTCAAGACAGGGTGGTTTAGGGAATCAGCCCCAGCATTTT
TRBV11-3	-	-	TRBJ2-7	CASSLATGTHEQYF	TGTGCCAGCAGCTTGGCCACAGGGACTCACGAGCAGTACTTC
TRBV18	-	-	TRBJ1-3	CASSPPRAGRSSGNTIYF	TGTGCCAGCTCACCCCCCCGAGCGGGTAGGAGCTCTGGAAACACCATATATTTT
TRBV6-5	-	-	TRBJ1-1	CASSGTEAFF	TGTGCCAGTTCGGGCACTGAAGCTTTCTTT
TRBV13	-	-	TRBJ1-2	CASSFGPTGGYTF	TGTGCCAGCAGCTTCGGACCCACGGGAGGCTACACCTTC
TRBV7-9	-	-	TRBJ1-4	CASSGWDRTATNEKLFF	TGTGCCAGCAGCGGTTGGGACCGAACCGCAACTAATGAAAAACTGTTTTTT
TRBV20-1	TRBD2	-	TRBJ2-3	CSASRREGTPTDTQYF	TGCAGTGCTAGTCGGCGGGAGGGTACCCCCACAGATACGCAGTATTTT
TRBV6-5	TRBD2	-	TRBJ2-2	CASKPGLVLGELFF	TGTGCCAGCAAGCCGGGACTAGTGCTCGGGGAGCTGTTTTTT
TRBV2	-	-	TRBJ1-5	CASTPTGNGQPQHF	TGTGCCAGCACCCCAACAGGGAATGGTCAGCCCCAGCATTTT
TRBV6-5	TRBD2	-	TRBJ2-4	CASSYGGTTLYF	TGTGCCAGCAGTTACGGGGGGACTACTCTGTACTTC
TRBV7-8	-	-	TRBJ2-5	CASSLFRVETQYF	TGTGCCAGCAGCTTATTCCGGGTGGAGACCCAGTACTTC
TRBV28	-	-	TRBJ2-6	CARRRIGLSGANVLTF	TGTGCCAGGAGGAGAATTGGACTCTCTGGGGCCAACGTCCTGACTTTC
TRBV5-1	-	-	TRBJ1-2	CASSLESGGRNYGYTF	TGCGCCAGCAGCTTGGAATCCGGGGGGCGAAACTATGGCTACACCTTC
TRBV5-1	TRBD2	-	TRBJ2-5	CASSLPAGGPGGQETQYF	TGCGCCAGCAGCTTGCCAGCGGGAGGGCCTGGGGGCCAAGAGACCCAGTACTTC
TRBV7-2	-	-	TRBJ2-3	CASSSGAPGNTQYF	TGTGCCAGCAGCTCCGGGGCCCCCGGAAATACGCAGTATTTT
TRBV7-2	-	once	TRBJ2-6	CASRGTYLWANVLTF	TGTGCCAGCAGGGGCACATATCTCTGGGCCAACGTCCTGACTTTC
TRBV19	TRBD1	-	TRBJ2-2	CASNGQGTNTGELFF	TGTGCCAGTAACGGACAGGGGACGAACACCGGGGAGCTGTTTTTT
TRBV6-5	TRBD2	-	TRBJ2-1	CASIRTSGSGNEQFF	TGTGCCAGCATTCGGACTAGCGGGAGTGGGAATGAGCAGTTCTTC
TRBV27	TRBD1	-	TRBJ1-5	CASSPMTGGINQPQHF	TGTGCCAGCAGTCCGATGACAGGGGGCATCAATCAGCCCCAGCATTTT
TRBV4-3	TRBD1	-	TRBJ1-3	CASSLGWTGANTIYF	TGCGCCAGCAGCCTCGGATGGACAGGGGCCAACACCATATATTTT
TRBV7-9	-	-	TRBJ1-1	CASSWEGDTEAFF	TGTGCCAGCAGTTGGGAGGGGGACACTGAAGCTTTCTTT
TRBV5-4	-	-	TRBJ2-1	CASSIDRTNNEQFF	TGTGCCAGCAGCATCGACAGGACTAATAATGAGCAGTTCTTC